The clone carrying this TCR beta chain was detected only a few times. A mixed TRB-A/B primer pool amplified rearranged TRB by multiplex touch-down PCR. TCRdb called the multiplex PCR reads again in MiXCR, with one record for every CDR3 protein. In the table there are about 970 distinct CDR3 sequences, about a quarter of which are singletons. This entry comes from a study of T cell repertoires in aging, cancer and after chemotherapy. The template was genomic DNA from peripheral blood, not RNA. The CDR3 contains 14 residues. The ends lost 2 bases at V and 5 bases at J; junction bases unmatched: 5. Germline CDR1 SGHTA, CDR2 FQGNSA.

The source is a human donor with a solid tumor. Sequencing used blood. The chain has TRBV7-2 and TRBJ2-5; 7 bases match TRBD2. CDR3 region: CASSLRGGIETQYF. The CDR3 DNA follows: TGTGCCAGCAGCTTAAGGGGAGGGATTGAGACCCAGTACTTC.